The 8 T cell receptor beta chains given below trace back to one sample, sequenced in a study of PD-L1 blockade in urothelial cancer. Time point described: peripheral blood 6 weeks after treatment start. Some clones are missing from TCRdb's copy, which holds only in-frame ones; the method was immunoSEQ multiplex PCR. The sample has 40,000 or so clones, almost 85% seen once; the top ten hold less than 15%. The specimen was PBMCs, collected around atezolizumab (anti-PD-L1) treatment. These receptors were obtained from a man aged 55 to 70 with urothelial cancer.

The chain recombines TRBV10-2 with TRBJ2-2; 15 positions agree with TRBD2. The junction had 6 bases not matched to a gene; V was cut back by 2 bases and J by 5 bases. The germline CDR1 and CDR2 sequences are WSHSY and SAAADI. The CDR3 has 18 amino acids. The chain's CDR3 is CASSEPGLAGGRTGELFF. The DNA for the CDR3 is TGCGCCAGCAGTGAGCCGGGACTAGCGGGGGGACGGACCGGGGAGCTGTTTTTT.

V gene TRBV15 combines with J gene TRBJ2-7; 12 nucleotides match TRBD1. The CDR3 has 16 residues. With V trimmed by 1 base and J by 5 bases, 6 bases remained unmatched. Germline CDR1 is LNHNV and CDR2 is YYDKDF (reference sequence). The CDR3 nucleotides are TGTGCCACCAGCAGAGCCACCGGGACAGGGGGCAACGAGCAGTACTTC. It specifies CATSRATGTGGNEQYF.

The rearrangement uses TRBV7-2 and TRBJ1-5; maybe TRBD1 (5 bases). V lost 0 bases and J 4 bases, leaving 16 bases between the germline ends. In germline, CDR1 is SGHTA, CDR2 FQGNSA. The CDR3 sequence is 17 residues long. The CDR3 nucleotides are TGTGCCAGCAGCTTAGCGCTTGGGGGGACGGTGAATCAGCCCCAGCATTTT. The encoded protein is CASSLALGGTVNQPQHF.

V usage is TRBV6-1 and J usage is TRBJ2-7; 7 bases line up with TRBD1. Trimming removed 6 bases from V and 6 bases from J; junction bases left unmatched: 8. Germline V lookup: CDR1 MNHNS, CDR2 SASEGT. The CDR3 runs to 13 residues. The CDR3 coding sequence is TGTGCCAGCAGCGAACAGGGGATAGGCGAGCAGTACTTC. Its protein is CASSEQGIGEQYF.

The chain joins TRBV28 to TRBJ2-5; 8 nucleotides align to TRBD2. From germline, CDR1 is MDHEN and CDR2 SYDVKM. V was pared by 5 bases and J by 5 bases, with 10 bases of the junction left unmatched. The CDR3 sequence is 15 residues long. The CDR3, as DNA: TGTGCCAGCAGTACCTCGGGGGGGGTTCGTGAGACCCAGTACTTC. It translates to CASSTSGGVRETQYF.

The gene calls are TRBV13 and TRBJ2-7; no clear D gene. The germline V gene encodes CDR1 PRHDT and CDR2 FYEKMQ (reference sequence). The CDR3 has 14 amino acids. Between the trimmed V and J ends, which lost 4 bases and 6 bases, there was a span of 16 bases. CDR3 in DNA: TGTGCCAGCAGCTCTGGTGGTGGGCCAGGCGAGCAGTACTTC. It yields the protein CASSSGGGPGEQYF.

The V gene is TRBV11-2, the J gene TRBJ2-3; D not resolved. Germline CDR1 is SGHAT and CDR2 is FQNNGV. Trimming pared 0 bases from V and 0 bases from J, leaving 10 bases between. The CDR3 has 16 residues. Here the CDR3 reads CASSLEGLTSTDTQYF. CDR3 DNA sequence: TGTGCCAGCAGCTTAGAGGGCCTTACTAGCACAGATACGCAGTATTTT.

The rearrangement links TRBV7-9 to TRBJ2-3, with 12 bases matching TRBD2. The CDR3 extends over 13 amino acids. CDR1 SEHNR and CDR2 FQNEAQ come from the germline V gene (reference sequence). V gave up 5 bases and J gave up 11 bases; unmatched junction bases: 5. CDR3 in DNA: TGTGCCAGCAGCCCACTAGCGGGAGGCGGGCAGTATTTT. Protein: CASSPLAGGGQYF. Filled out from reference TRBV7-9 and TRBJ2-3, the complete variable domain reads DTGVSQNPRHKITKRGQNVTFRCDPISEHNRLYWYRQTLGQGPEFLTYFQNEAQLEKSRLLSDRFSAERPKGSFSTLEIQRTEQGDSAMYLCASSPLAGGGQYFGPGTRLTVL.